Below are 8 T cell receptor beta chains sequenced from a single sample in a study of shared clonotypes between healthy human individuals. Only in-frame clones appear in the TCRdb table, and some are missing; sequencing was by immunoSEQ multiplex PCR. In the table there are some 1,900,000 clones, about 95% of which are singletons. Positive CCR7 selection of CD45RO-negative cells yielded the naive CD8 cells, and terminally differentiated effector memory CD45RA+ cells were excluded. The source material was naive CD8+ T cells sorted from blood. The receptors were gathered from a man between 18 and 35 years old in good health.

To note about this clone: At the DNA level, this CDR3 is encoded by other sequences in the same sample as well. J is TRBJ1-5 and V is TRBV28; 8 positions match TRBD1. The junction had 2 bases not matched to a gene; V was cut back by 2 bases and J by 5 bases. The CDR3 covers 14 residues. CDR1 is MDHEN, CDR2 SYDVKM, per germline. This chain's CDR3 is CASSLEQGDQPQHF. In DNA form, the CDR3 reads TGTGCCAGCAGTTTAGAACAGGGGGATCAGCCCCAGCATTTT.

Written as DNA, the CDR3 is TGTGCCAGTAGTTCGAGTTACGGACTAGCGGGGGCCTACGAGCAGTACTTC. Its translation: CASSSSYGLAGAYEQYF. The rearrangement links TRBV19 to TRBJ2-7; 13 bases match TRBD2. The CDR3 has 17 residues. V lost 5 bases to trimming and J lost 2 bases; unmatched junction nucleotides: 9. Germline lookup yields CDR1 LNHDA and CDR2 SQIVND (reference sequence). Complete variable domain (other parts from reference TRBV19 and TRBJ2-7): DGGITQSPKYLFRKEGQNVTLSCEQNLNHDAMYWYRQDPGQGLRLIYYSQIVNDFQKGDIAEGYSVSREKKESFPLTVTSAQKNPTAFYLCASSSSYGLAGAYEQYFGPGTRLTVT.

This clone was observed a single time. The rearrangement joins TRBV7-2 to TRBJ2-3; 11 bases match TRBD1. The CDR3 covers 19 residues. With V trimmed by 1 base and J by 0 bases, 9 bases remained unmatched. The germline CDR1 and CDR2 sequences are SGHTA and FQGNSA. The CDR3 protein is CASSLVAGTGGRSTDTQYF. The CDR3 bases are TGTGCCAGCAGCTTAGTCGCCGGGACAGGGGGGAGAAGCACAGATACGCAGTATTTT.

This clone came up once. The V gene is TRBV15, the J gene TRBJ2-2; D gene unclear. CDR1 LNHNV and CDR2 YYDKDF come from the germline V gene (reference sequence). There are 13 residues in the CDR3. V dropped 0 bases and J dropped 3 bases, with 2 bases sitting between them. The CDR3 loop is CATSRDHTGELFF. CDR3 nucleotides: TGTGCCACCAGCAGAGATCACACCGGGGAGCTGTTTTTT.

Details on this clone: The sample has other DNA sequences that encode this CDR3 too. The J gene is TRBJ1-2, the V gene TRBV27; no firm D call. Germline values: CDR1 MNHEY, CDR2 SMNVEV (reference sequence). CDR3 length: 12 residues. V was clipped by 2 bases and J by 6 bases, with 7 bases between them. The chain's CDR3 is CASSLPGHGYTF. Written as DNA, the CDR3 is TGTGCCAGCAGTTTACCAGGACATGGCTACACCTTC.

The rearrangement links TRBV9 to TRBJ2-1; the D call may be TRBD1 or TRBD2 (5 bases each). Trimming shortened V by 3 bases and J by 8 bases, and 18 bases separated the two germline ends. CDR3 length: 15 amino acids. Looked up from germline, CDR1 is SGDLS and CDR2 is YYNGEE. Written as DNA, the CDR3 is TGTGCCAGCAGCGCATCCTACGGGGCAACGGATGAGCAGTTCTTC. Translating gives CASSASYGATDEQFF.

V gene TRBV27 combines with J gene TRBJ2-7, with a possible D match to TRBD1 (6 bases). V was clipped by 4 bases and J by 5 bases, with 15 bases between them. Looked up from germline, CDR1 is MNHEY and CDR2 is SMNVEV (reference sequence). This CDR3 has 14 amino acids. CDR3 residues: CASSYYIQGNEQYF. The CDR3 bases are TGTGCCAGCAGTTATTACATCCAGGGGAACGAGCAGTACTTC.

The chain uses TRBV4-2 and TRBJ1-1; the D is unclear. The germline gives CDR1 LGHNA, CDR2 YNFKEQ. Trimming removed 0 bases at V and 8 bases at J, with 4 bases between. This CDR3 region has 11 residues. The CDR3 nucleotides are TGTGCCAGCAGCCAAGACAGGGAAGCTTTCTTT. As protein: CASSQDREAFF.